A single TCR beta chain is shown here with its context. This sample was included in a study of CD8+ T cells in alopecia areata. Reverse transcribed after extraction, RNA yielded cDNA as the sequencing template. The table came from immunoSEQ multiplex PCR; TCRdb's copy has only in-frame clones and leaves some out. The sample holds approximately 210,000 clones; 45% to 75% are singletons and the top ten take approximately 3.5%. The CDR3 totals 13 residues. The ends were cut back, 4 bases at V and 2 bases at J, with 7 bases in the middle. From germline, CDR1 is SGHDT and CDR2 YYEEEE. The treatment here: oral pan-JAK inhibitor, 5-10 mg twice daily.

This TCR was recovered from a human donor with alopecia areata. The sequencing used CD4+ T cells sorted from blood, collected at week 4, from a patient treated with tofacitinib. The chain has TRBV5-6 and TRBJ1-3; D is perhaps TRBD1 (5 bases). The CDR3 here is CASSPRAGNTIYF. The CDR3 nucleotides read TGTGCCAGCAGCCCCAGGGCTGGAAACACCATATATTTT.